This TCR beta chain was captured in a study of blood T cell repertoires in COVID-19. The CDR3 runs 16 residues. The ends were cut back, 2 bases at V and 7 bases at J, with 18 bases in the middle. Germline values: CDR1 SGHVS, CDR2 FQNEAQ. Sequencing used immunoSEQ multiplex PCR; TCRdb keeps in-frame clones, though not all of them. The profile shows about 160,000 clones, less than 85% of them singletons. This receptor was identified in a human donor with acute or convalescent COVID-19. The donor label of this sample is uncertain. The sequencing input was peripheral blood. The chain carries TRBV7-8 and TRBJ1-5; no definite D call. The CDR3 bases are TGTGCCAGCAGCTTACCGGGAGGAGCGGCTCGCCAGCCCCAGCATTTT. Protein: CASSLPGGAARQPQHF.